Listed below are T cell receptor beta chains from one sample, sequenced in a study of cytomegalovirus exposure and HLA in healthy donors. Assay used: immunoSEQ multiplex PCR; TCRdb lists only in-frame clones, some missing. There are 60,000 to 85,000 clones in the sample; around 84% occur only once, and approximately 19% lies in the top ten. Input material: PBMCs. The receptors come from a man between 65 and 85 years old in good health and CMV-seropositive. Both conserved end residues are trimmed from each CDR3. D genes are given only for firm matches. Clone size appears in some rows only: once, few, many, or a class for an expanded clone.

TRBJ2-3,TRBD2,14,TRBV4-3,-,ASSQDQGLGSDTQY
TRBJ2-7,TRBD1,13,TRBV18,-,ASSPGTGEGYEQY
TRBJ2-7,TRBD2,13,TRBV7-9,-,ASSRQASGYYEQY
TRBJ2-1,TRBD1,13,TRBV2,-,ASSLDRALYNEQF
TRBJ2-2,TRBD1,13,TRBV5-1,few,ASSEGQWDTGELF
TRBJ2-1,TRBD2,13,TRBV6-6,-,ASSLLRGVKGEQF
TRBJ2-7,TRBD1,13,TRBV11-3,-,ASSHGQGSAYEQY
TRBJ2-5,-,13,TRBV4-3,-,ASSQERQGQETQY
TRBJ1-1,-,15,TRBV4-3,-,ASSQELGRTMNTEAF
TRBJ2-5,TRBD1,11,TRBV10-3,-,AAGQGEQETQY
TRBJ2-3,TRBD1,13,TRBV5-1,-,ASSLQGSGTDTQY
TRBJ1-6,-,10,TRBV5-1,few,PKGRGHSPLH
TRBJ2-7,TRBD1,14,TRBV11-2,-,ASSSPGTGGSYEQY
TRBJ1-2,TRBD1,13,TRBV18,-,ASSPRDRSDHGYT
TRBJ1-2,-,9,TRBV28,-,ASSFGGLYT
TRBJ1-4,-,13,TRBV4-1,-,ASSQDGRGREKLF
TRBJ1-5,-,13,TRBV7-2,-,ASSLGRGGNQPQH
TRBJ2-7,-,13,TRBV2,-,ASSERGASSYEQY
TRBJ2-7,TRBD1,13,TRBV4-3,-,ASSQDGQGAGEQY
TRBJ2-7,TRBD1,11,TRBV2,-,ASRRQGSYEQY
TRBJ2-7,TRBD2,14,TRBV5-1,-,ASSYSSGGSSYEQY
TRBJ1-1,-,12,TRBV4-2,-,ASSQDGSNTEAF
TRBJ2-2,-,10,TRBV29-1,-,SVAQNTGELF
TRBJ2-3,-,12,TRBV28,-,ASSLPSETDTQY
TRBJ1-5,-,14,TRBV10-3,-,AISGERDTLNQPQH
TRBJ2-2,TRBD1,15,TRBV28,-,ASSPLRQGAHTGELF
TRBJ1-5,-,14,TRBV4-2,-,ASSQDQQGGNQPQH
TRBJ2-1,-,13,TRBV7-2,-,ASTPSTSLQNEQF
TRBJ2-2,TRBD1,12,TRBV5-1,-,ASSLGQGSGELF
TRBJ2-7,TRBD1,13,TRBV6-5,-,ASSLDRDSPYEQY
TRBJ1-2,-,9,TRBV29-1,-,SAQGNYGYT
TRBJ2-6,-,13,TRBV19,-,ASSTPGAGANVLT
TRBJ1-4,-,13,TRBV5-3,-,ARSLVGGDNEKLF
TRBJ1-2,-,12,TRBV5-5,-,ASSPDSGGYGYT
TRBJ2-3,-,13,TRBV7-9,-,ASSQGQPSTDTQY
TRBJ1-5,TRBD1,14,TRBV5-5,-,ASSLGSGGASQPQH
TRBJ2-1,-,9,TRBV20-1,-,SATGYNEQF
TRBJ2-3,TRBD1,14,TRBV5-1,-,ASSPPTGGATDTQY
TRBJ1-2,TRBD1,12,TRBV5-1,-,ASRPGQGDYGYT
TRBJ2-7,TRBD2,13,TRBV7-9,-,ASSRLAGATYEQY
TRBJ1-1,-,9,TRBV7-3,few,ASSLNTEAF
TRBJ2-1,-,13,TRBV9,-,ASSVYWGPGNEQF
TRBJ1-2,TRBD1,10,TRBV19,-,ASRDRGYGYT
TRBJ1-5,-,10,TRBV6-1,-,ASSELNQPQH
TRBJ2-7,TRBD1,12,TRBV28,-,ASSTGTGGYEQY
TRBJ1-1,-,12,TRBV9,-,ASSALQENTEAF
TRBJ1-1,-,12,TRBV11-2,once,ASSWGGGDTEAF
TRBJ2-3,TRBD2,13,TRBV5-6,-,ASSLGAGVTDTQY
TRBJ1-1,TRBD1,14,TRBV7-9,-,ASSLQDRGLNTEAF
TRBJ1-6,-,14,TRBV7-9,-,ASSFLGSSYNSPLH
TRBJ2-1,TRBD1,12,TRBV18,few,ASSPGQGYNEQF
TRBJ2-3,-,16,TRBV4-2,-,ASSRPGSSNVVADTQY
TRBJ2-3,TRBD2,14,TRBV5-1,-,ASSFSSGISTDTQY
TRBJ2-1,TRBD2,15,TRBV7-8,-,ASSLGPLAVSYNEQF